The 2 T cell receptor beta chains below were found in one sample sequenced in a study of human T cells and chemical hapten exposure. TCRdb re-derived calls from the RACE reads in MiXCR, one entry per CDR3 protein. This sample carries about 89,000 distinct CDR3 sequences, over 10% of them seen once, and the ten largest clones take approximately 6%. Time point noted: patch test 3, about 24 weeks after DPC sensitization. The treatment denotes: therapeutic diphenylcyclopropenone sensitization with weekly scalp DPC. Sequencing was performed on whole blood, taken in connection with sensitization to the hapten diphenylcyclopropenone (DPC). The receptors were sampled from a woman aged 45-59 years with alopecia areata. Some clones in this sample may be carry-over from other donors' samples.

The chain uses TRBV7-6 and TRBJ2-5, with D unclear. V was shortened by 5 bases and J by 5 bases, with 15 bases between the two germline ends. The CDR3 contains 14 residues. The germline V gene encodes CDR1 SGHVS and CDR2 FNYEAQ. This CDR3 is CASSQLSEWETQYF. Here the CDR3 DNA reads TGTGCCAGCAGCCAACTCTCCGAGTGGGAGACCCAGTACTTC.

As DNA, the CDR3 is TGTGCCAGCAGTTACTGGGGGGCTAGCGGCGACAATGAGCAGTTCTTC. Translating gives CASSYWGASGDNEQFF. This rearrangement joins TRBV6-5 to TRBJ2-1; D may be TRBD2 (7 bases). The CDR3 has 16 amino acids. CDR1 MNHEY and CDR2 SVGAGI come from the germline V gene. The V end lost 1 base, the J end lost 5 bases, and 15 bases lay between the germline ends.